This is a list of T cell receptor beta chains from one sample in a study of shared clonotypes between healthy human individuals. TCRdb's copy holds only in-frame clones and misses some; the assay was immunoSEQ multiplex PCR. The repertoire includes some 2,100,000 clones, 93% of them detected once, and about 1.8% sits in the top ten. The sequenced sample consisted of naive CD8+ T cells from PBMCs. The source of these receptors is a man aged 18 to 29 in good health. Some clones in this sample may be carry-over from other donors' samples. CDR3s include the opening cysteine and the closing phenylalanine or tryptophan. The D gene is left open where the match is weak. A clone size is listed for some rows: how often the clone was seen (once, few, many), or a class if it is expanded.

TRBD2 . TRBJ2-1 TRBV5-1 CASSLTPGLSYEQFF TGCGCCAGCAGCTTGACCCCGGGACTAAGCTATGAGCAGTTCTTC
. . TRBJ1-3 TRBV6-6 CASSYLSGNTIYF TGTGCCAGCAGTTACCTCTCGGGAAACACCATATATTTT
. . TRBJ2-1 TRBV2 CARNRVRGEQFF TGTGCCAGAAACAGGGTGCGAGGTGAGCAGTTCTTC
. once TRBJ2-7 TRBV5-4 CASSSFRGTIAYEQYF TGTGCCAGCAGCTCTTTTCGCGGGACAATCGCCTACGAGCAGTACTTC
. . TRBJ1-2 TRBV6-6 CASSTTLGFNYGYTF TGTGCCAGCAGTACTACGTTAGGGTTTAACTATGGCTACACCTTC
TRBD2 . TRBJ2-5 TRBV9 CASSVRAGEETQYF TGTGCCAGCAGCGTACGAGCGGGGGAAGAGACCCAGTACTTC
TRBD1 . TRBJ2-2 TRBV27 CASISRGYRGVLDTGELFF TGTGCCAGCATCTCCCGGGGTTACAGGGGGGTGTTGGACACCGGGGAGCTGTTTTTT
. . TRBJ2-7 TRBV5-1 CASTLGGAVYEQYF TGCGCCAGCACCCTTGGGGGGGCGGTTTACGAGCAGTACTTC
. . TRBJ2-7 TRBV10-3 CAIGTAYEQYF TGTGCCATCGGAACAGCCTACGAGCAGTACTTC
. . TRBJ1-1 TRBV7-2 CASSLDRYTEAFF TGTGCCAGCAGCTTAGATCGGTACACTGAAGCTTTCTTT
. . TRBJ2-7 TRBV6-5 CASSYTRGGARDEQYF TGTGCCAGCAGTTACACCAGGGGGGGGGCTCGGGACGAGCAGTACTTC
. . TRBJ1-3 TRBV6-5 CASSLGESSGNTIYF TGTGCCAGCAGTTTGGGTGAGAGCTCTGGAAACACCATATATTTT
. . TRBJ2-5 TRBV4-1 CASSQDRSYQETQYF TGCGCCAGCAGCCAAGATAGGTCCTACCAAGAGACCCAGTACTTC
. once TRBJ1-3 TRBV5-1 CASSPKGISGNTIYF TGCGCCAGCAGCCCGAAGGGGATCTCTGGAAACACCATATATTTT
TRBD1 . TRBJ1-2 TRBV5-4 CASSWALQGRGWGYTF TGTGCCAGCAGCTGGGCCCTACAGGGGAGAGGTTGGGGCTACACCTTC
TRBD2 . TRBJ2-1 TRBV19 CASSSSSGGLNEQFF TGTGCCAGTAGTAGCTCTAGCGGGGGATTAAATGAGCAGTTCTTC
TRBD1 . TRBJ2-2 TRBV10-3 CAISDAQGAVTGELFF TGTGCCATCAGTGATGCCCAGGGGGCGGTCACCGGGGAGCTGTTTTTT
. . TRBJ2-1 TRBV7-7 CASSAQGGDEQFF TGTGCCAGCAGCGCTCAGGGGGGGGATGAGCAGTTCTTC
. . TRBJ2-3 TRBV27 CASSLLLADTQYF TGTGCCAGCAGTCTCCTGCTAGCGGATACGCAGTATTTT
. . TRBJ2-3 TRBV28 CASRRFRRADTQYF TGTGCCAGCAGACGATTCCGGAGAGCAGATACGCAGTATTTT
TRBD1 once TRBJ2-5 TRBV7-9 CASSLGTGGGETQYF TGTGCCAGCAGCTTAGGGACAGGGGGCGGTGAGACCCAGTACTTC
. few TRBJ1-1 TRBV28 CASSLTPNTEAFF TGTGCCAGCAGTTTGACACCGAACACTGAAGCTTTCTTT
. . TRBJ2-2 TRBV9 CASSGQWADGTGELFF TGTGCCAGCAGCGGGCAGTGGGCGGATGGCACCGGGGAGCTGTTTTTT
TRBD2 . TRBJ2-3 TRBV27 CASSLSLAGGPTDTQYF TGTGCCAGCAGTTTATCCCTAGCGGGAGGACCCACAGATACGCAGTATTTT
. . TRBJ2-2 TRBV7-2 CASSSGISAGELFF TGTGCCAGCAGCTCCGGGATCAGCGCCGGGGAGCTGTTTTTT
TRBD1 . TRBJ2-6 TRBV29-1 CSVEMDRGLGANVLTF TGCAGCGTTGAGATGGACAGGGGCCTTGGGGCCAACGTCCTGACTTTC
. . TRBJ2-3 TRBV5-4 CATRLGGPGTDTQYF TGTGCCACCCGGTTGGGGGGCCCTGGCACAGATACGCAGTATTTT
TRBD1 . TRBJ1-2 TRBV28 CASSLSSRGPANYGYTF TGTGCCAGCAGTTTATCTTCCAGGGGGCCGGCTAACTATGGCTACACCTTC
. . TRBJ2-7 TRBV28 CASSPRTEEIYEQYF TGTGCCAGCAGTCCGCGGACAGAAGAAATCTACGAGCAGTACTTC